This TCR beta chain came from a study of PD-L1 blockade in urothelial cancer. Points from the study as a whole: Greater 3-week expansion of tumor-associated blood clones was recorded for durable-benefit patients.

The CDR3 consists of 16 residues. Time point reported: pretreatment peripheral blood. The patients' disease, urothelial carcinoma, was locally advanced or metastatic. Per-patient samples, pretreatment and on-treatment, numbered 1 to 8. Concerning this clone itself: What it binds is unknown.

Every PCR was spiked with synthetic TCR analog templates. The assay was immunoSEQ multiplex PCR, and TCRdb's table has in-frame clones only and misses some. The sample holds about 50,000 clones; about 80% are singletons and the top ten take 3.2%. The chain carries TRBV21-1 and TRBJ2-7; the table's D call, TRBD2, has no DNA check behind it. TRBV21-1 is labeled a pseudogene. This TCR derives from a man in his 70s with urothelial cancer. The sample here was PBMCs, taken around atezolizumab (anti-PD-L1) treatment. This chain's CDR3 is CASSKALSGESCEQYF. DNA for the CDR3: TGTGCCAGCAGCAAGGCGCTTTCGGGGGAATCTTGCGAGCAGTACTTC.